This entry features one T cell receptor (beta chain) sequence. The antigen this receptor binds is unknown. No much larger clone is present one base from it, and per-base qualities are unavailable. Deletion took 2 bases off V and 6 bases off J, with a span of 7 bases between the germline ends. The CDR3 goes from the cysteine to the phenylalanine over 12 residues. Only CDR3 DNA remains: 36 bases, in frame from the first base. Based on the germline V gene, the CDR1 and CDR2 sequences are SGHDN and FVKESK. This entry is derived from a study of blood T cell repertoires in COVID-19 (TCRdb year 2020). General notes on the study: Samples covering the acute and convalescent phases of COVID-19 were provided by collaborators in the United States, Italy and Spain. The material from the prospective study consisted of cDNA or gDNA derived from T cells, B-cell-depleted T cells, or PBMCs. Deeply sampled blood TCRbeta repertoires from subjects exposed to, actively infected with, or recovered from COVID-19 were included in the dataset. The repertoires were made available in a free public database intended to serve as a resource for research on the immune response to SARS-CoV-2. Samples were obtained from the ongoing ImmuneRACE study (first 160 participants) and from some 1,200 subjects provided by 6 global collaborators. Nearly every sample came with metadata listing a de-identified subject ID, COVID-19 status, age in years and sex. Where HLA class I and class II types were available, the types were taken from metadata supplied by the sample provider, not from assay-based typing.

Each collaborating institution followed its own protocols to collect whole blood in K2EDTA tubes. Collaborator samples were shipped for TCRbeta analysis as frozen whole blood, isolated PBMCs, or DNA extracted from either sample type. Results the study describes overall, beyond this receptor: The quantity of clinical and demographic metadata differed by source and by participant and was supplied without curation.

TCRbeta CDR3 regions were amplified from genomic DNA by means of the immunoSEQ Assay, a bias-controlled multiplex PCR. From the authors' description of their analysis: Nucleated cell counts per sample were estimated from amplification of reference gene primers within the assay. To quantify the absolute abundance of each unique TCRbeta CDR3 rearrangement, sequence reads were collapsed and filtered. For each sample, productive Simpson clonality was calculated as the square root of Simpson's diversity index across productive rearrangements. In its TCRdb copy, this immuneACCESS table keeps in-frame sequences only and misses some clones. Where compared with another copy, unresolved V genes explain less than half of these, and the others have no known cause. V, J and clone size are those of that table, while D and trimming were read from the DNA. Counted in this sample were about 73,000 clones; 90% of them appeared once. The top ten clonotypes cover more than 15% of the sample.

This TCR derives from a woman at least 80 years old with active or convalescent COVID-19. The source material was peripheral blood. The rearrangement joined TRBV14 to TRBJ1-1; the D gene identity is not certain. The bases read TGTGCCAGCAGCCAATTGGCGGCTGAAGCTTTCTTT. Its amino acids are CASSQLAAEAFF.